The clone carrying this T cell receptor beta chain turned up a few times. Its specificity is not known. Each CDR3 protein gets one entry after TCRdb re-called the PCR reads with MiXCR. The table lists 300,000 to 400,000 distinct CDR3 sequences, over 20% of them singletons. V shed 3 bases and J shed 4 bases, with 17 bases lying between them. This CDR3 contains 16 residues. Per germline, CDR1 SGHDN and CDR2 FVKESK. The data belong to a study of molecular identifiers for immune sequencing clone quantification. Turning to the study itself: The replicate experiment used RNA from roughly 21,000 or 96,000 naive CD8 cells. This RNA was split into five aliquots, and four of them were sequenced. Whole-study findings and limits: Naive cells had under 1% of molecules in clones above 20 RNA copies, effectors over 97%.

The sample comprised naive CD8+ T cells from blood, with Jurkat cell RNA spiked in. Subset here: FACS-sorted CD8+CD4-CCR7+CD45RA+ naive T cells. V is TRBV14 and J is TRBJ2-3; D might be TRBD1 (5 bases). This TCR was sampled from a human donor in good health. Some libraries in this study had Jurkat cell RNA spiked in. The CDR3 protein is CASSQALTVSADTQYF. The CDR3 nucleotides are TGTGCCAGCAGCCAGGCCCTGACAGTTTCAGCAGATACGCAGTATTTT. The complete variable domain, with remaining parts taken from reference TRBV14 and TRBJ2-3, reads EAGVTQFPSHSVIEKGQTVTLRCDPISGHDNLYWYRRVMGKEIKFLLHFVKESKQDESGMPNNRFLAERTGGTYSTLKVQPAELEDSGVYFCASSQALTVSADTQYFGPGTRLTVL.